Listed below are T cell receptor beta chains from one sample, sequenced in a study of regulatory and conventional T cells in RAG deficiency. Measured with immunoSEQ multiplex PCR; TCRdb has only the in-frame clones, and not every one. This sample carries tens of thousands of clones, 75% to 90% of them seen once, and the ten largest clones take 0.4% to 0.55%. Separately, the same data were catalogued under a study of regulatory T cells.

The sample consisted of CD4+ effector T cells sorted from blood. These receptors came from a human donor in good health. CDR3s include the opening cysteine and the closing phenylalanine or tryptophan. The order of the fields is V gene, clone size, CDR3 length, D gene, J gene, CDR3 DNA, CDR3 protein. A D gene is named only where the DNA matches it firmly. Clone size, where shown, is once, few, many, or a class for clones that have expanded.

V gene: TRBV19; clone size: .; CDR3 length: 13; D gene: .; J gene: TRBJ2-1; CDR3 DNA: TGTGCCAGTAGTATTGGAGGGAGGAATGAGCAGTTCTTC; CDR3 protein: CASSIGGRNEQFF
V gene: TRBV6-4; clone size: .; CDR3 length: 14; D gene: TRBD2; J gene: TRBJ2-3; CDR3 DNA: TGTGCCAGCAGTGACGGGGGGGGCACAGATACGCAGTATTTT; CDR3 protein: CASSDGGGTDTQYF
V gene: TRBV5-8; clone size: .; CDR3 length: 15; D gene: .; J gene: TRBJ1-1; CDR3 DNA: TGTGCCAGCAGCTCGCGCCGGGTAGGGGGCACTGAAGCTTTCTTT; CDR3 protein: CASSSRRVGGTEAFF
V gene: TRBV18; clone size: .; CDR3 length: 14; D gene: TRBD1; J gene: TRBJ1-5; CDR3 DNA: TGTGCCAGCTCACAGGGACAGGGGCTTCAGCCCCAGCATTTT; CDR3 protein: CASSQGQGLQPQHF
V gene: TRBV7-9; clone size: few; CDR3 length: 13; D gene: .; J gene: TRBJ2-7; CDR3 DNA: TGTGCCAGCAGCCCCGGACAGTTGTACGAGCAGTACTTC; CDR3 protein: CASSPGQLYEQYF
V gene: TRBV6-5; clone size: .; CDR3 length: 15; D gene: TRBD2; J gene: TRBJ2-5; CDR3 DNA: TGTGCCAGCAGTGGAATAGCGGGGGGACAAGAGACCCAGTACTTC; CDR3 protein: CASSGIAGGQETQYF
V gene: TRBV14; clone size: .; CDR3 length: 13; D gene: .; J gene: TRBJ1-3; CDR3 DNA: TGTGCCAGCAGCCAAGGGGCCGGAAACACCATATATTTT; CDR3 protein: CASSQGAGNTIYF
V gene: TRBV5-4; clone size: .; CDR3 length: 17; D gene: TRBD1; J gene: TRBJ2-6; CDR3 DNA: TGTGCCAGCAGCGATGCGACAGGGGAGGCTGGGGCCAACGTCCTGACTTTC; CDR3 protein: CASSDATGEAGANVLTF
V gene: TRBV28; clone size: .; CDR3 length: 16; D gene: TRBD1; J gene: TRBJ1-3; CDR3 DNA: TGTGCCAGCAGTTTAACAGGGGTGGATCTAGGAAACACCATATATTTT; CDR3 protein: CASSLTGVDLGNTIYF
V gene: TRBV25-1; clone size: .; CDR3 length: 16; D gene: TRBD1; J gene: TRBJ1-1; CDR3 DNA: TGTGCCAGCAGCATCCAGGGGGCGGGTGGGAACACTGAAGCTTTCTTT; CDR3 protein: CASSIQGAGGNTEAFF
V gene: TRBV6-6; clone size: .; CDR3 length: 14; D gene: .; J gene: TRBJ1-1; CDR3 DNA: TGTGCCAGCAGCCCTAGCGGGGGTGAGGCTGAAGCTTTCTTT; CDR3 protein: CASSPSGGEAEAFF
V gene: TRBV11-2; clone size: .; CDR3 length: 16; D gene: TRBD1; J gene: TRBJ2-1; CDR3 DNA: TGTGCCAGCAGTCAAAGGACAGGTGGGGCGAACAATGAGCAGTTCTTC; CDR3 protein: CASSQRTGGANNEQFF
V gene: TRBV5-4; clone size: .; CDR3 length: 16; D gene: TRBD2; J gene: TRBJ2-3; CDR3 DNA: TGTGCCAGCAGCTTCCTCGGGACTACAATCACAGATACGCAGTATTTT; CDR3 protein: CASSFLGTTITDTQYF
V gene: TRBV7-6; clone size: once; CDR3 length: 15; D gene: .; J gene: TRBJ2-2; CDR3 DNA: TGTGCCAGCAGCTTATCAAGGGTTGGCACCGGGGAGCTGTTTTTT; CDR3 protein: CASSLSRVGTGELFF
V gene: TRBV19; clone size: once; CDR3 length: 13; D gene: .; J gene: TRBJ2-4; CDR3 DNA: TGTGCCAGTAGTGACCGGCCCGCGGACATTCAGTACTTC; CDR3 protein: CASSDRPADIQYF
V gene: TRBV19; clone size: .; CDR3 length: 14; D gene: .; J gene: TRBJ2-2; CDR3 DNA: TGTGCCAGTAAACGGGATTTGAACACCGGGGAGCTGTTTTTT; CDR3 protein: CASKRDLNTGELFF
V gene: TRBV5-3; clone size: .; CDR3 length: 17; D gene: TRBD1; J gene: TRBJ2-2; CDR3 DNA: TGTGCCAGAAGCTTGGTACAGGACAGGGAGAACACCGGGGAGCTGTTTTTT; CDR3 protein: CARSLVQDRENTGELFF
V gene: TRBV29-1; clone size: .; CDR3 length: 14; D gene: .; J gene: TRBJ2-7; CDR3 DNA: TGCAGCGTTCGCGCCGGGCAGGGACCCTACGAGCAGTACTTC; CDR3 protein: CSVRAGQGPYEQYF
V gene: TRBV5-6; clone size: .; CDR3 length: 11; D gene: .; J gene: TRBJ2-7; CDR3 DNA: TGTGCCAGCAGCTCCTTCTACGAGCAGTACTTC; CDR3 protein: CASSSFYEQYF
V gene: TRBV6-5; clone size: .; CDR3 length: 16; D gene: TRBD1; J gene: TRBJ1-1; CDR3 DNA: TGTGCCAGCAGTTTGGGACAGAATTTAATGAACGCTGAAGCTTTCTTT; CDR3 protein: CASSLGQNLMNAEAFF
V gene: TRBV5-4; clone size: .; CDR3 length: 15; D gene: TRBD1; J gene: TRBJ1-6; CDR3 DNA: TGTGCCAGCAGCTTCGGACAGGCAAATAATTCACCCCTCCACTTT; CDR3 protein: CASSFGQANNSPLHF
V gene: TRBV7-8; clone size: .; CDR3 length: 18; D gene: TRBD2; J gene: TRBJ2-3; CDR3 DNA: TGTGCCAGCAGCTTAGCGAGCGCGGGGGGGCCTTTCGGAGATACGCAGTATTTT; CDR3 protein: CASSLASAGGPFGDTQYF
V gene: TRBV4-1; clone size: once; CDR3 length: 18; D gene: TRBD2; J gene: TRBJ2-7; CDR3 DNA: TGCGCCAGCAGCCAAGACGCCCCCGCTAGCGGGAGGCCCTACGAGCAGTACTTC; CDR3 protein: CASSQDAPASGRPYEQYF
V gene: TRBV25-1; clone size: .; CDR3 length: 16; D gene: TRBD1; J gene: TRBJ2-1; CDR3 DNA: TGTGCCAGCAGTGAACCCGGGACAGGACGCTACAATGAGCAGTTCTTC; CDR3 protein: CASSEPGTGRYNEQFF
V gene: TRBV5-1; clone size: .; CDR3 length: 14; D gene: .; J gene: TRBJ1-2; CDR3 DNA: TGCGCCAGCAGCTCAAGACAGGATAGCTATGGCTACACCTTC; CDR3 protein: CASSSRQDSYGYTF
V gene: TRBV6-5; clone size: .; CDR3 length: 12; D gene: .; J gene: TRBJ1-5; CDR3 DNA: TGTGCCAGTGCGGGGGTAGGGCAGCCCCAGCATTTT; CDR3 protein: CASAGVGQPQHF
V gene: TRBV18; clone size: .; CDR3 length: 13; D gene: TRBD1; J gene: TRBJ1-2; CDR3 DNA: TGTGCCAGCTCACCCCGGGACAGCTATGGCTACACCTTC; CDR3 protein: CASSPRDSYGYTF
V gene: TRBV5-4; clone size: once; CDR3 length: 15; D gene: .; J gene: TRBJ2-5; CDR3 DNA: TGTGCCAGCAGCTTGGCCAGGACAGCGCAAGAGACCCAGTACTTC; CDR3 protein: CASSLARTAQETQYF
V gene: TRBV19; clone size: .; CDR3 length: 16; D gene: .; J gene: TRBJ1-2; CDR3 DNA: TGTGCCAGCCGTTTGGAAGGGGGGATTCCTAAGTATGGCTACACCTTC; CDR3 protein: CASRLEGGIPKYGYTF
V gene: TRBV5-1; clone size: .; CDR3 length: 18; D gene: .; J gene: TRBJ1-2; CDR3 DNA: TGCGCCAGCAGCCGCACTCTATTACAGGGAGAAGGGAACTATGGCTACACCTTC; CDR3 protein: CASSRTLLQGEGNYGYTF
V gene: TRBV19; clone size: .; CDR3 length: 15; D gene: TRBD1; J gene: TRBJ1-5; CDR3 DNA: TGTGCCAGTAGTATTGGGACAGGTAGCAATCAGCCCCAGCATTTT; CDR3 protein: CASSIGTGSNQPQHF
V gene: TRBV5-1; clone size: once; CDR3 length: 15; D gene: TRBD1; J gene: TRBJ1-1; CDR3 DNA: TGCGCCAGCAGCTTGGCCGGGACAGAAAACACTGAAGCTTTCTTT; CDR3 protein: CASSLAGTENTEAFF
V gene: TRBV6-1; clone size: .; CDR3 length: 16; D gene: .; J gene: TRBJ1-6; CDR3 DNA: TGTGCCAGCAGTGAAGCACTCGGGACTCCGGGGTCACCCCTCCACTTT; CDR3 protein: CASSEALGTPGSPLHF
V gene: TRBV11-3; clone size: .; CDR3 length: 15; D gene: .; J gene: TRBJ2-5; CDR3 DNA: TGTGCCAGCAGCTCTGGGGCCCCGAGGGGAGAGACCCAGTACTTC; CDR3 protein: CASSSGAPRGETQYF
V gene: TRBV27; clone size: .; CDR3 length: 13; D gene: .; J gene: TRBJ1-2; CDR3 DNA: TGTGCCAGCAGTTTGGAGGGTATAGGTGGCTACACCTTC; CDR3 protein: CASSLEGIGGYTF